The next 22 T cell receptor beta chains were all read from a single sample in a study of T cell responses to AZD1222 COVID-19 vaccine. Measured with immunoSEQ multiplex PCR; TCRdb has only the in-frame clones, and not every one. The table records tens of thousands of clones, 70% to 90% of them present only once. The specimen comprised peripheral blood, sampled 28 days after the second AZD1222 dose. The receptors were gathered from an adult who received the AZD1222 COVID-19 vaccine.

With respect to this clone: A read error may produce the germline difference seen at one junction end. V and J are TRBV5-1 and TRBJ2-3, with 7 bases fitting TRBD2. Germline V gene data show CDR1 as SGHRS and CDR2 as YFSETQ. This CDR3 contains 16 residues. DNA of the CDR3: TGCGCCAGCAGCTTGGGGCTAGCGGTTACCACAAATACGCAGTATTTT. Protein product: CASSLGLAVTTNTQYF.

V and J are TRBV27 and TRBJ2-7, with 7 bases matching TRBD1. The length of the CDR3 is 14 residues. Looked up from germline, CDR1 is MNHEY and CDR2 is SMNVEV (reference sequence). V dropped 7 bases and J dropped 6; count of bases not matched to a gene: 12. Here the CDR3 reads CASTTTGVPSEQYF. The CDR3 nucleotides are TGTGCCAGCACGACTACAGGGGTACCCTCCGAGCAGTACTTC.

The J gene is TRBJ2-7, the V gene TRBV4-1, with 9 positions matching TRBD1. The CDR3 has 17 amino acids. CDR1 is MGHRA and CDR2 is YSYEKL in the germline V gene. Germline trimming cut 0 bases from V and 2 bases from J; bases unmatched to any gene: 8. CDR3 DNA sequence: TGCGCCAGCAGCCAAGATTCCCCGGGACAGGGTGCCTACGAGCAGTACTTC. Its translation: CASSQDSPGQGAYEQYF.

V and J are TRBV19 and TRBJ1-3, with 9 bases fitting TRBD1. Per germline, CDR1 LNHDA and CDR2 SQIVND (reference sequence). The CDR3 totals 16 residues. With 5 bases clipped from V and 0 bases from J, the junction kept 5 bases outside the gene matches. The CDR3 coding sequence is TGTGCCAGTAGTCCGGGACAGGGAAACTCTGGAAACACCATATATTTT. Protein: CASSPGQGNSGNTIYF.

The chain couples TRBV5-1 to TRBJ1-6; 10 positions match TRBD1. Unmatched junction bases numbered 17, after V lost 3 bases and J lost 8 bases. CDR3 length equals 19 residues. Germline V gene data show CDR1 as SGHRS and CDR2 as YFSETQ. The CDR3 protein is CASSSDRGRKRLAYSPLHF. CDR3 nucleotide sequence: TGCGCCAGCAGCTCAGACAGGGGGCGAAAACGTCTGGCTTATTCACCCCTCCACTTT.

J is TRBJ1-1 and V is TRBV28; D call uncertain. The CDR3 is made up of 15 amino acids. V gave up 5 bases and J gave up 4 bases, with 17 bases separating them. The germline V gene has CDR1 MDHEN and CDR2 SYDVKM. Here the CDR3 DNA reads TGTGCCAGCAGTAAACTCTCGGACGCTGGCACTGAAGCTTTCTTT. Translated: CASSKLSDAGTEAFF.

The chain carries TRBV5-1 and TRBJ2-3; a weak D match, TRBD1 (5 bases). CDR3 length: 15 amino acids. Per the germline V gene, CDR1 is SGHRS and CDR2 is YFSETQ. Trimming removed 3 bases from V and 2 bases from J, with 13 bases in between. CDR3 bases: TGCGCCAGCAGCTGGGGTGGGGCAGACACAGATACGCAGTATTTT. As protein: CASSWGGADTDTQYF.

J is TRBJ1-1 and V is TRBV27; 11 bases are a match to TRBD1. The germline V gene has CDR1 MNHEY and CDR2 SMNVEV (reference sequence). V shed 5 bases, J shed 4 bases, and the junction held 12 bases outside the gene matches. The CDR3 has 17 amino acids. The CDR3 spells CASSPTSWTGGITEAFF. The CDR3 nucleotides are TGTGCCAGCAGTCCAACCTCATGGACAGGGGGCATCACTGAAGCTTTCTTT.

The chain has TRBV7-9 and TRBJ1-5, with 7 bases identical to TRBD1. The CDR3 is 15 residues long. J was trimmed by 5 bases and V by 1 base; bases with no gene match: 5. Germline V CDR1 and CDR2: SEHNR, FQNEAQ (reference sequence). In nucleotides, the CDR3 is TGTGCCAGCAGCTTAGGCAGGGGGTCGTATCAGCCCCAGCATTTT. This encodes CASSLGRGSYQPQHF.

The chain recombines TRBV29-1 with TRBJ2-2; 8 bases line up with TRBD1. V shed 6 bases and J 7 bases; nucleotides not matched to a gene: 7. The CDR3 runs 13 residues. Per the germline V gene, CDR1 is SQVTM and CDR2 is ANQGSEA. The CDR3 loop reads CSVDRGRGGELFF. DNA for the CDR3: TGCAGCGTCGACAGGGGCAGGGGCGGGGAGCTGTTTTTT.

The gene calls are TRBV6-4 and TRBJ2-3; 12 bases line up with TRBD2. Germline trimming cut 4 bases from V and 4 bases from J; bases unmatched to any gene: 0. Looked up from germline, CDR1 is MRHNA and CDR2 is SNTAGT. The CDR3 is 14 residues long. CDR3 region: CASSGTSGADTQYF. CDR3 sequence (DNA): TGTGCCAGCAGTGGGACTAGCGGGGCAGATACGCAGTATTTT.

The chain employs TRBV15 and TRBJ2-7; no definite D call. The V end was cut by 0 bases, the J end by 5 bases, with 14 bases between. Germline CDR1 is LNHNV and CDR2 is YYDKDF (reference sequence). CDR3 length: 15 amino acids. The CDR3, as DNA: TGTGCCACCAGCAGAGATAGTGGGAAAACGGACGAGCAGTACTTC. Protein: CATSRDSGKTDEQYF.

This chain uses TRBV20-1 with TRBJ2-1; D call uncertain. The CDR3 extends over 11 amino acids. CDR1 is DFQATT, CDR2 SNEGSKA, per germline (reference sequence). Trimming took 6 bases from V and 4 from J, leaving 7 bases between them. The DNA of the CDR3 is TGCAGTGCCCCAAAATACAATGAGCAGTTCTTC. It is translated as CSAPKYNEQFF.

The V and J genes are TRBV29-1 and TRBJ2-4, with 11 bases identical to TRBD1. V dropped 6 bases and J dropped 3; count of bases not matched to a gene: 13. This CDR3 is built from 17 residues. CDR1 SQVTM and CDR2 ANQGSEA come from the germline V gene. The CDR3 bases are TGCAGCGTCGATATGACTGGGACAGGGGGGGACAAAAACATTCAGTACTTC. It translates to CSVDMTGTGGDKNIQYF.

The chain links TRBV27 to TRBJ1-4; TRBD1 aligns across 7 bases. From germline, CDR1 is MNHEY and CDR2 SMNVEV (reference sequence). Trimming removed 3 bases from V and 8 bases from J; junction bases left unmatched: 6. The CDR3 loop spans 14 amino acids. CDR3 in DNA: TGTGCCAGCAGTTTCGACAGGGCTGGAGAAAAACTGTTTTTT. This encodes CASSFDRAGEKLFF. The whole variable domain, remainder taken from reference TRBV27 and TRBJ1-4, is EAQVTQNPRYLITVTGKKLTVTCSQNMNHEYMSWYRQDPGLGLRQIYYSMNVEVTDKGDVPEGYKVSRKEKRNFPLILESPSPNQTSLYFCASSFDRAGEKLFFGSGTQLSVL.

The CDR3 DNA is TGCGCCAGCAGCAAGAGGATGGGGTTCGAGCAGTACTTC. It codes for CASSKRMGFEQYF. This chain links TRBV4-1 with TRBJ2-7; no firm D call. From germline, CDR1 is MGHRA and CDR2 YSYEKL. Trimming removed 5 bases at V and 6 bases at J, with 14 bases between. The CDR3 contains 13 residues.

The DNA of the CDR3 is TGTGCCAGTAGTATAGGGGCTCGGGATGAGCAGTTCTTC. Protein product: CASSIGARDEQFF. V is TRBV19 and J is TRBJ2-1; D uncertain. The CDR3 is 13 residues long. V was shortened by 1 base and J by 8 bases, with 9 bases between the two germline ends. Looked up from germline, CDR1 is LNHDA and CDR2 is SQIVND (reference sequence).

The chain employs TRBV25-1 and TRBJ2-5, with TRBD2 matching 10 bases. With 3 bases clipped from V and 3 bases from J, the junction kept 1 base outside the gene matches. This CDR3 has 14 residues. The germline V gene has CDR1 MGHDK and CDR2 SYGVNS. The chain's CDR3 is CASSELAGEETQYF. The CDR3 nucleotides read TGTGCCAGCAGTGAGCTAGCGGGAGAAGAGACCCAGTACTTC. Based on the CDR3 plus reference TRBV25-1 and TRBJ2-5, the full variable domain is EADIYQTPRYLVIGTGKKITLECSQTMGHDKMYWYQQDPGMELHLIHYSYGVNSTEKGDLSSESTVSRIRTEHFPLTLESARPSHTSQYLCASSELAGEETQYFGPGTRLLVL.

This clone was counted once. The V gene is TRBV18, the J gene TRBJ1-1; D is undetermined. In germline, CDR1 is KGHSH, CDR2 LQKENI. V was cut by 2 bases and J by 5 bases, with 6 bases left in between. The CDR3 runs 12 residues. The CDR3 reads CASSPARTEAFF. The CDR3 DNA is TGTGCCAGCTCACCAGCGAGGACTGAAGCTTTCTTT.

V is TRBV28 and J is TRBJ1-1; no clear D. Germline CDR1 is MDHEN and CDR2 is SYDVKM. Trimming took off 1 base at V and 3 bases at J, with 6 bases between the two ends. The CDR3 length is 13 residues. Here the CDR3 reads CASSLSVDTEAFF. CDR3 nucleotide sequence: TGTGCCAGCAGTTTATCGGTAGACACTGAAGCTTTCTTT.

The J gene is TRBJ1-2, the V gene TRBV28; maybe TRBD1 (6 bases). This CDR3 is 15 amino acids long. CDR1 is MDHEN and CDR2 is SYDVKM in the germline V gene. The V end was cut by 8 bases, the J end by 1 base, with 17 bases between. The CDR3 is CASRPGGGLNYGYTF. In DNA, the CDR3 is TGTGCCAGCCGGCCAGGAGGGGGTCTTAACTATGGCTACACCTTC.

The chain is built from TRBV12-3 or TRBV12-4 and TRBJ1-2; D ambiguous. The CDR3 spans 11 residues. Trimming left V 2 bases short and J 8 bases short, with 6 bases between. The CDR3, as DNA: TGTGCCAGCAGTTTAATTGAGGGCTACACCTTC. This gives the protein CASSLIEGYTF.